These 28 T cell receptor beta chains share one sample of origin, sequenced in a study of cytomegalovirus exposure and HLA in healthy donors. 13 Jbeta primers and 60 Vbeta primers were used for the PCR. Assay: immunoSEQ multiplex PCR; the TCRdb copy retains only in-frame clones and omits some. The sample gives about 140,000 clones, more than 70% of which show up once; 2.5% to 3.5% is in the top ten. Sequencing was carried out using PBMCs. The receptor source for this set is a male donor in good health and CMV-seronegative.

V is TRBV2 and J is TRBJ1-5, with a possible D match to TRBD1 (5 bases). Germline V gives CDR1 SNHLY, CDR2 FYNNEI. The CDR3 is made up of 14 amino acids. Trimming removed 6 bases from V and 0 bases from J, with 9 bases in between. CDR3 amino acids: CASSDDSSNQPQHF. The CDR3 region has the DNA TGTGCCAGCAGCGACGACAGTAGCAATCAGCCCCAGCATTTT. The entire variable domain, with the rest obtained from reference TRBV2 and TRBJ1-5, is as follows: EPEVTQTPSHQVTQMGQEVILRCVPISNHLYFYWYRQILGQKVEFLVSFYNNEISEKSEIFDDQFSVERPDGSNFTLKIRSTKLEDSAMYFCASSDDSSNQPQHFGDGTRLSIL.

This chain links TRBV7-2 with TRBJ1-2, with D maybe TRBD1 (6 bases). The V end was cut by 4 bases, the J end by 7 bases, with 10 bases between. The CDR3 is made up of 12 amino acids. Germline CDR1 reads SGHTA; CDR2 reads FQGNSA. In DNA form, the CDR3 reads TGTGCCAGCAGCTACAGGGAAGGTGGCTACACCTTC. Its translation is CASSYREGGYTF.

The V and J genes are TRBV27 and TRBJ1-1, with TRBD1 as a possible D gene (6 bases). Deletions cut 9 bases from V and 10 bases from J, with 18 bases between. The CDR3 totals 12 residues. Germline values: CDR1 MNHEY, CDR2 SMNVEV (reference sequence). Here the CDR3 reads CARPDDRLTAFF. The DNA of the CDR3 is TGTGCCAGACCCGACGACAGGTTAACAGCTTTCTTT.

The chain links TRBV10-2 to TRBJ1-1; TRBD1 might be the D (6 bases). The CDR3 sequence is 15 residues long. Germline V gene lookup returns CDR1 WSHSY and CDR2 SAAADI. V was cut by 7 bases and J by 3 bases, with 18 bases left in between. CDR3 amino acids: CASTIGGGRYTEAFF. The CDR3 region has the DNA TGCGCCAGCACGATAGGGGGGGGACGGTACACTGAAGCTTTCTTT.

This rearrangement joins TRBV12-5 to TRBJ1-2; 7 bases are a match to TRBD1. This CDR3 contains 16 residues. Losses at the gene ends were 1 base for V and 4 bases for J; bases not matched to a gene: 9. CDR1 LGHNT and CDR2 FRNRAP come from the germline V gene. DNA for the CDR3: TGTGCTAGTGGTTTGGAGGGCCGGACAGGAGGCTATGGCTACACCTTC. It codes for CASGLEGRTGGYGYTF.

The rearrangement links TRBV25-1 to TRBJ2-5, with 9 bases lining up with TRBD2. Germline CDR1 is MGHDK and CDR2 is SYGVNS. The CDR3 covers 16 residues. Losses at the gene ends were 3 bases for V and 4 bases for J; bases not matched to a gene: 9. The CDR3 reads CASSDRISGRIETQYF. CDR3 sequence (DNA): TGTGCCAGCAGTGATAGGATTAGCGGGAGAATAGAGACCCAGTACTTC.

The chain has TRBV6-1 and TRBJ2-7, with D possibly matching TRBD2 (5 bases). V gave up 3 bases and J gave up 2 bases, with 17 bases separating them. Germline V gene lookup returns CDR1 MNHNS and CDR2 SASEGT. The CDR3 contains 16 residues. This CDR3 reads CASSDGGHSKPYEQYF. As DNA, the CDR3 is TGTGCCAGCAGTGACGGAGGTCATTCAAAACCCTACGAGCAGTACTTC.

The rearrangement uses TRBV28 and TRBJ2-3, with 11 bases lining up with TRBD2. CDR3 size: 19 residues. V was clipped by 2 bases and J by 0 bases; unmatched bases: 10. Germline values: CDR1 MDHEN, CDR2 SYDVKM. The CDR3 DNA is TGTGCCAGCAGTTTAATGGGGGGGGGACTAGCGGATAGCACAGATACGCAGTATTTT. Residues: CASSLMGGGLADSTDTQYF.

The CDR3: CASSGEDIPYEQYF. CDR3 sequence (DNA): TGTGCCAGCAGCGGAGAGGACATACCCTACGAGCAGTACTTC. The chain links TRBV9 to TRBJ2-7; tentative D call: TRBD1 (5 bases). V shed 3 bases and J shed 2 bases, with 12 bases lying between them. In germline, CDR1 is SGDLS, CDR2 YYNGEE. This CDR3 contains 14 residues.

This clone has a handful of counts. J is TRBJ1-4 and V is TRBV2; 9 bases match TRBD1. Per the germline V gene, CDR1 is SNHLY and CDR2 is FYNNEI. V lost 7 bases and J lost 8; bases outside the gene matches: 8. This CDR3 region has 14 residues. The CDR3 sequence: CASNRDREPEKLFF. The CDR3 coding sequence is TGTGCCAGCAATCGGGACAGGGAACCCGAAAAACTGTTTTTT.

The chain employs TRBV7-9 and TRBJ2-7; a weak D match, TRBD2 (5 bases). The ends were cut back, 5 bases at V and 2 bases at J, with 25 bases in the middle. The CDR3 consists of 18 residues. Germline CDR1 SEHNR, CDR2 FQNEAQ (reference sequence). Here the CDR3 reads CASSPLGSEQTLTYEQYF. The CDR3 DNA reads as TGTGCCAGCAGCCCACTAGGAAGTGAACAGACCCTAACCTACGAGCAGTACTTC. Supplemented by reference TRBV7-9 and TRBJ2-7, the full variable domain reads DTGVSQNPRHKITKRGQNVTFRCDPISEHNRLYWYRQTLGQGPEFLTYFQNEAQLEKSRLLSDRFSAERPKGSFSTLEIQRTEQGDSAMYLCASSPLGSEQTLTYEQYFGPGTRLTVT.

This chain links TRBV30 with TRBJ1-2; 10 nucleotides match TRBD1. The CDR3 runs to 16 residues. Germline V gene lookup returns CDR1 GTSNPN and CDR2 SVGIG (reference sequence). The J segment lost 6 bases and the V segment lost 1 base, leaving 11 bases of the junction unmatched. The CDR3: CAWSAENKDRGDGYTF. In nucleotides, the CDR3 is TGTGCCTGGAGTGCCGAAAACAAGGACAGGGGGGATGGCTACACCTTC.

This rearrangement joins TRBV28 to TRBJ2-3, with 14 bases that match TRBD2. The CDR3 is 14 residues long. Germline CDR1 reads MDHEN; CDR2 reads SYDVKM. Unmatched junction bases numbered 2, after V lost 8 bases and J lost 4 bases. The chain's CDR3 is CASSTSGGADTQYF. The CDR3 DNA is TGTGCCAGCTCGACTAGCGGGGGGGCAGATACGCAGTATTTT.

In its sample, this clone was seen once. One end of the junction does not line up with germline, which may come from a read error. The V gene is TRBV2, the J gene TRBJ2-5; 7 bases match TRBD1. The CDR3 spans 15 residues. The germline CDR1 and CDR2 sequences are SNHLY and FYNNEI. Written as DNA, the CDR3 is TGTGCCAGCGGAGCCCCCCGACAGGGAAAGACCAACATGCACTTC. It yields the protein CASGAPRQGKTNMHF.

V is TRBV4-3 and J is TRBJ2-1; TRBD2 is a possible D gene (7 bases). Between the trimmed V and J ends, which lost 1 base and 13 bases, there was a span of 17 bases. The CDR3 consists of 14 residues. In germline, CDR1 is LGHNA, CDR2 YSLEER. CDR3 amino acids: CASSQGPGGPFQFF. CDR3 nucleotide sequence: TGCGCCAGCAGCCAAGGGCCGGGGGGCCCATTCCAGTTCTTC.

The CDR3 loop is CASSEDGGYGENTEAFF. As DNA, the CDR3 is TGTGCCAGCAGTGAAGACGGAGGATACGGAGAGAACACTGAAGCTTTCTTT. This sequence joins TRBV2 and TRBJ1-1; D is unclear. The CDR3 covers 17 residues. Germline V gives CDR1 SNHLY, CDR2 FYNNEI. Trimming stripped 1 base from V and 1 base from J, with 16 bases between.

The chain joins TRBV9 to TRBJ1-1; 10 bases are shared with TRBD1. From germline, CDR1 is SGDLS and CDR2 YYNGEE. J was trimmed by 1 base and V by 0 bases; bases with no gene match: 12. This CDR3 region has 19 residues. CDR3 residues: CASSVVGTGEGLGNTEAFF. CDR3 nucleotide sequence: TGTGCCAGCAGCGTAGTCGGGACAGGGGAGGGCCTGGGGAACACTGAAGCTTTCTTT.

This chain connects TRBV5-1 to TRBJ2-5; D might be TRBD1 (6 bases). The J call may be incorrect, as the DNA end agrees better with TRBJ2-7. Germline-derived CDR1 and CDR2 are SGHRS and YFSETQ. The CDR3 has 15 residues. The DNA for the CDR3 is TGCGCCAGCAGCTTGGAGGCAGGGGTACCCTACGAGCAGTACTTC. Its protein is CASSLEAGVPYEQYF.

The rearrangement links TRBV4-3 to TRBJ2-2; D is uncertain. The CDR3 spans 14 residues. Trimming left V 3 bases short and J 0 bases short, with 5 bases between. Germline-derived CDR1 and CDR2 are LGHNA and YSLEER. CDR3 nucleotide sequence: TGCGCCAGCAGCCAGACTGCGAACACCGGGGAGCTGTTTTTT. This gives the protein CASSQTANTGELFF.

The chain joins TRBV7-3 to TRBJ1-1; 7 bases agree with TRBD1. The CDR3 runs to 13 residues. Per germline, CDR1 SGHTA and CDR2 FQGTGA. V lost 3 bases, J lost 6 bases, and 4 bases stayed unmatched. CDR3 residues: CASSFWDSSEAFF. The CDR3, as DNA: TGTGCCAGCAGCTTTTGGGACAGCTCTGAAGCTTTCTTT.

The chain joins TRBV5-6 to TRBJ2-5; tentatively, D is TRBD2 (6 bases). V shed 2 bases and J shed 7 bases, with 21 bases lying between them. Germline-derived CDR1 and CDR2 are SGHDT and YYEEEE. CDR3 length equals 16 residues. The CDR3 nucleotides read TGTGCCAGCAGCTTCCTAAATGGAGGGACCCGGGGGACCCAGTACTTC. Residues: CASSFLNGGTRGTQYF.

The genes are TRBV9 and TRBJ1-1; D gene uncertain. Per the germline V gene, CDR1 is SGDLS and CDR2 is YYNGEE. The CDR3 consists of 11 residues. Trimming removed 4 bases at V and 3 bases at J, with 4 bases between. In DNA form, the CDR3 reads TGTGCCAGCAGCCCGTACACTGAAGCTTTCTTT. Translating gives CASSPYTEAFF.

The sample holds a few counts of this clone. The same CDR3 can be traced to other DNA sequences in this sample. The chain uses TRBV29-1 and TRBJ1-4, with D possibly matching TRBD1 (6 bases). The V gene lost 5 bases and the J gene lost 2 bases, with 9 bases spanning the gap. Germline V gene lookup returns CDR1 SQVTM and CDR2 ANQGSEA. The CDR3 is 13 amino acids. CDR3 protein: CSVTGSTNEKLFF. As DNA, the CDR3 is TGCAGCGTTACAGGGTCGACTAATGAAAAACTGTTTTTT.

The rearrangement links TRBV29-1 to TRBJ2-1, with a weak D call TRBD2 (6 bases). The V gene lost 1 base and the J gene lost 8 bases, with 18 bases spanning the gap. The length of the CDR3 is 15 residues. Germline CDR1 reads SQVTM; CDR2 reads ANQGSEA. DNA for the CDR3: TGCAGCGTTGAAGCCGGGACTCCGACTAAGGATGAGCAGTTCTTC. Its protein product is CSVEAGTPTKDEQFF.

This sequence joins TRBV2 and TRBJ1-3, with D possibly TRBD1 on 6 matching bases. Looked up from germline, CDR1 is SNHLY and CDR2 is FYNNEI. With 4 bases removed from V and 7 bases from J, the gap between germline ends came to 11 bases. The CDR3 is made up of 13 amino acids. CDR3 in DNA: TGTGCCAGCAGTGCGGACAGATGGAACACCATATATTTT. It yields the protein CASSADRWNTIYF.

V usage is TRBV28 and J usage is TRBJ1-3, with D perhaps TRBD1 (5 bases). The V gene's germline CDR1 is MDHEN and CDR2 SYDVKM. V was cut by 3 bases and J by 4 bases, with 13 bases left in between. This CDR3 region has 15 residues. CDR3 nucleotide sequence: TGTGCCAGCAGTTTGGGGGGATTGGAGGGAAACACCATATATTTT. This sequence encodes CASSLGGLEGNTIYF. The full variable domain, completed using reference TRBV28 and TRBJ1-3, is DVKVTQSSRYLVKRTGEKVFLECVQDMDHENMFWYRQDPGLGLRLIYFSYDVKMKEKGDIPEGYSVSREKKERFSLILESASTNQTSMYLCASSLGGLEGNTIYFGEGSWLTVV.

This clone appeared a single time. CDR3 nucleotide sequence: TGTGCCAGCTCACCATCAAGGGGACTCCAGGATGGTGAAGCTTTCTTT. Residues: CASSPSRGLQDGEAFF. The genes are TRBV18 and TRBJ1-1, with a weak D call TRBD1 (5 bases). The V gene lost 2 bases and the J gene lost 7 bases, with 20 bases spanning the gap. CDR3 size: 16 residues. From germline, CDR1 is KGHSH and CDR2 LQKENI.

In this sample, this clone turned up a few times. The rearrangement links TRBV6-1 to TRBJ2-7; D is unresolved. The CDR3 sequence is 11 residues long. Trimming removed 5 bases at V and 5 bases at J, with 7 bases between. Germline assignment: CDR1 MNHNS and CDR2 SASEGT. Here the CDR3 reads CASSPANEQYF. CDR3 coding DNA: TGTGCCAGCAGTCCCGCTAACGAGCAGTACTTC.